These 24 T cell receptor beta chains share one sample of origin, sequenced in a study of blood T cell repertoires in COVID-19. Produced via immunoSEQ multiplex PCR; TCRdb's table is partial and in-frame only. The data show more than 100,000 clones, almost 90% seen once. The sequenced material came from peripheral blood. All receptors come from a human donor in a cohort sampled during active COVID-19.

This sequence joins TRBV10-1 and TRBJ1-2, with 7 bases that match TRBD1. The CDR3 is 13 residues long. V lost 4 bases, J lost 8 bases, and 7 bases stayed unmatched. CDR1 and CDR2 (germline): WNHNN, SYGVQD (reference sequence). This chain's CDR3 is CASSADRAGGYTF. DNA for the CDR3: TGCGCCAGCAGTGCCGACAGGGCGGGAGGCTACACCTTC.

This chain uses TRBV4-2 with TRBJ1-2; D unclear. Trimming cost V 0 bases and J 7 bases, with 12 bases left between them. The CDR3 is made up of 14 amino acids. Germline V CDR1 and CDR2: LGHNA, YNFKEQ. The CDR3 DNA sequence: TGTGCCAGCAGCCAAGACCACGGTCTCGCTGGCTACACCTTC. This gives the protein CASSQDHGLAGYTF.

The chain links TRBV5-1 to TRBJ1-4; tentatively, D is TRBD1 (5 bases). The germline gives CDR1 SGHRS, CDR2 YFSETQ. V was clipped by 2 bases and J by 0 bases, with 11 bases between them. The CDR3 totals 16 residues. CDR3 loop: CASSFDRPATNEKLFF. The CDR3 region has the DNA TGCGCCAGCAGCTTTGACAGACCTGCAACTAATGAAAAACTGTTTTTT.

V gene TRBV9 combines with J gene TRBJ1-2; TRBD1 aligns across 7 bases. V lost 4 bases to trimming and J lost 4 bases; unmatched junction nucleotides: 7. Germline CDR1 is SGDLS and CDR2 is YYNGEE. CDR3 length: 14 residues. This chain's CDR3 is CASSPRTGAYGYTF. The CDR3 DNA sequence: TGTGCCAGCAGCCCTCGGACAGGAGCCTATGGCTACACCTTC. Full variable domain (missing parts from reference TRBV9 and TRBJ1-2): DSGVTQTPKHLITATGQRVTLRCSPRSGDLSVYWYQQSLDQGLQFLIQYYNGEERAKGNILERFSAQQFPDLHSELNLSSLELGDSALYFCASSPRTGAYGYTFGSGTRLTVV.

This chain uses TRBV27 with TRBJ1-4; no reliable D call. CDR3 length: 14 amino acids. The germline V and J ends were trimmed by 3 bases and 4 bases, with 9 bases remaining between them. The germline CDR1 and CDR2 sequences are MNHEY and SMNVEV (reference sequence). DNA of the CDR3: TGTGCCAGCAGTTTTGCCCCCTATAATGAAAAACTGTTTTTT. It specifies CASSFAPYNEKLFF.

The CDR3 DNA reads TGTGCCAGCAGCTTGCGAGGGAGGTTCTCCTACGAGCAGTACTTC. Translated: CASSLRGRFSYEQYF. The J gene is TRBJ2-7, the V gene TRBV5-4, with D possibly matching TRBD2 (6 bases). Germline CDR1 reads SGHNT; CDR2 reads YYREEE (reference sequence). With 1 base removed from V and 0 bases from J, the gap between germline ends came to 11 bases. The CDR3 runs to 15 residues.

V usage is TRBV5-1 and J usage is TRBJ1-1; the match to TRBD1 covers 7 bases. The CDR3 loop spans 15 amino acids. Per the germline V gene, CDR1 is SGHRS and CDR2 is YFSETQ. V shed 0 bases and J 4 bases; nucleotides not matched to a gene: 6. The CDR3 here is CASSLAGRGATEAFF. The CDR3, as DNA: TGCGCCAGCAGCTTGGCCGGCAGGGGGGCCACTGAAGCTTTCTTT. Variable domain in full (rest from reference TRBV5-1 and TRBJ1-1): KAGVTQTPRYLIKTRGQQVTLSCSPISGHRSVSWYQQTPGQGLQFLFEYFSETQRNKGNFPGRFSGRQFSNSRSEMNVSTLELGDSALYLCASSLAGRGATEAFFGQGTRLTVV.

The chain joins TRBV3-1 (or the pseudogene TRBV3-2) to TRBJ1-4, with 7 bases lining up with TRBD1. Germline CDR1 and CDR2: LGHDT and YNNKEL (reference sequence). The CDR3 has 17 amino acids. V lost 2 bases and J lost 0; bases outside the gene matches: 6. The CDR3 is CASSQFPGGTTNEKLFF. The CDR3 nucleotides are TGTGCCAGCAGCCAATTTCCAGGGGGAACAACTAATGAAAAACTGTTTTTT.

CDR3 DNA sequence: TGTGCCAGCAGCCAAGCAGACAGGGGGCGAACTCAGCCCCAGCATTTT. The encoded protein is CASSQADRGRTQPQHF. The chain joins TRBV3-1 (or the pseudogene TRBV3-2) to TRBJ1-5; 10 bases are a match to TRBD1. V trimming: 1 base; J trimming: 6 bases; junction bases outside the gene matches: 6. The CDR3 covers 16 residues. Per germline, CDR1 LGHDT and CDR2 YNNKEL (reference sequence).

The DNA for the CDR3 is TGTGCCAGTAGAAGACAGGGGTCAAATGAAAAACTGTTTTTT. It is translated as CASRRQGSNEKLFF. The gene calls are TRBV19 and TRBJ1-4; 8 bases map to TRBD1. J was trimmed by 5 bases and V by 6 bases; bases with no gene match: 5. The germline gives CDR1 LNHDA, CDR2 SQIVND (reference sequence). The CDR3 is 14 amino acids.

V gene TRBV27 combines with J gene TRBJ1-3, with TRBD1 matching over 9 bases. CDR3 length: 16 residues. Germline loops: CDR1 MNHEY, CDR2 SMNVEV (reference sequence). Trimming removed 5 bases from V and 0 bases from J; junction bases left unmatched: 5. CDR3 nucleotides: TGTGCCAGCAGTGGGACAGGGCTGATCTCTGGAAACACCATATATTTT. Translating gives CASSGTGLISGNTIYF.

This chain uses TRBV28 with TRBJ2-3; 11 positions agree with TRBD2. This CDR3 contains 14 residues. V shed 9 bases and J 4 bases; nucleotides not matched to a gene: 6. The germline CDR1 and CDR2 sequences are MDHEN and SYDVKM. The CDR3 nucleotides are TGTGCCAGTAGGACTAGCGGGTTTCCAGATACGCAGTATTTT. It specifies CASRTSGFPDTQYF.

The chain employs TRBV5-6 and TRBJ1-2, with 9 nucleotides matching TRBD1. The CDR3 contains 14 residues. J lost 2 bases, V lost 4 bases, and 3 bases had no gene match. From germline, CDR1 is SGHDT and CDR2 YYEEEE. CDR3 bases: TGTGCCAGCAGCCCGGACAGGGGAAACTATGGCTACACCTTC. As protein: CASSPDRGNYGYTF.

This clone was picked up one time. The chain recombines TRBV10-2 with TRBJ2-3; 10 bases are shared with TRBD2. The CDR3 length is 15 residues. The J segment lost 1 base and the V segment lost 5 bases, leaving 3 bases of the junction unmatched. CDR1 is WSHSY and CDR2 is SAAADI in the germline V gene. CDR3 coding DNA: TGCGCCAGCAGTAGCGGGGGGGCGGGCACAGATACGCAGTATTTT. Its translation is CASSSGGAGTDTQYF.

This chain connects TRBV19 to TRBJ1-4, with TRBD1 as a possible D gene (5 bases). The CDR3 consists of 14 residues. V lost 6 bases and J 9 bases, leaving 17 bases between the germline ends. Germline assignment: CDR1 LNHDA and CDR2 SQIVND (reference sequence). The CDR3 region is CASSTTASLKKLFF. The CDR3 DNA is TGTGCCAGTAGCACGACAGCCAGTTTGAAAAAACTGTTTTTT.

The chain employs TRBV6-2 or TRBV6-3 and TRBJ2-1; tentative D call: TRBD2 (5 bases). The CDR3 is 16 amino acids. The V gene lost 2 bases and the J gene lost 1 base, with 12 bases spanning the gap. The V gene's germline CDR1 is MNHEY and CDR2 SVGEGT. The CDR3 bases are TGTGCCAGCAGTTACGGGCTAGCAGGATCCTACAATGAGCAGTTCTTC. As protein: CASSYGLAGSYNEQFF.

This sequence joins TRBV29-1 and TRBJ2-1; perhaps TRBD1 as D (5 bases). With 5 bases removed from V and 0 bases from J, the gap between germline ends came to 17 bases. Germline-derived CDR1 and CDR2 are SQVTM and ANQGSEA. CDR3 size: 16 residues. CDR3 DNA: TGCAGCGTTCCTGCCCCGCAGGGCAGCTCCTACAATGAGCAGTTCTTC. Translation: CSVPAPQGSSYNEQFF.

The J gene is TRBJ1-5, the V gene TRBV29-1, with TRBD1 matching over 9 bases. The CDR3 has 13 residues. Unmatched junction bases numbered 6, after V lost 5 bases and J lost 7 bases. Germline values: CDR1 SQVTM, CDR2 ANQGSEA. The CDR3 region is CSVQQGAGQPQHF. CDR3 DNA sequence: TGCAGCGTTCAACAGGGGGCTGGACAGCCCCAGCATTTT.

DNA of the CDR3: TGTGCCAGCAGCTTGGGGGCAGGCGGTAATTCACCCCTCCACTTT. The encoded protein is CASSLGAGGNSPLHF. The chain is built from TRBV7-6 and TRBJ1-6, with D maybe TRBD1 (6 bases). From germline, CDR1 is SGHVS and CDR2 FNYEAQ. Trimming removed 3 bases from V and 6 bases from J, with 12 bases in between. This CDR3 has 15 residues.

The genes are TRBV30 and TRBJ1-2; 7 bases align to TRBD1. The CDR3 is made up of 14 amino acids. Looked up from germline, CDR1 is GTSNPN and CDR2 is SVGIG (reference sequence). Trimming removed 4 bases from V and 4 bases from J; junction bases left unmatched: 9. The chain's CDR3 is CAWTRNRGTYGYTF. For the CDR3, the DNA is TGTGCCTGGACTCGTAACAGGGGTACCTATGGCTACACCTTC.

V is TRBV18 and J is TRBJ2-7, with 7 bases lining up with TRBD1. CDR3 length equals 14 residues. Germline CDR1 reads KGHSH; CDR2 reads LQKENI. V gave up 0 bases and J gave up 5 bases; unmatched junction bases: 4. In DNA, the CDR3 is TGTGCCAGCTCACCACCCACAGGGGTTAACGAGCAGTACTTC. Amino acid sequence: CASSPPTGVNEQYF. Variable domain in full (rest from reference TRBV18 and TRBJ2-7): NAGVMQNPRHLVRRRGQEARLRCSPMKGHSHVYWYRQLPEEGLKFMVYLQKENIIDESGMPKERFSAEFPKEGPSILRIQQVVRGDSAAYFCASSPPTGVNEQYFGPGTRLTVT.

Notes on this clone: One end of the junction does not line up with germline, which may come from a read error. The chain recombines TRBV20-1 with TRBJ1-2; 10 nucleotides match TRBD1. Per germline, CDR1 DFQATT and CDR2 SNEGSKA (reference sequence). This CDR3 is 14 amino acids long. CDR3 loop: CSASGTGANSGYTF. The CDR3, as DNA: TGCAGTGCTAGTGGGACAGGGGCTAACTCTGGCTACACCTTC.

V usage is TRBV30 and J usage is TRBJ1-4, with 7 bases matching TRBD1. The CDR3 sequence is 12 residues long. Trimming at V came to 3 bases and at J to 8 bases, leaving 3 bases not matched to a gene. CDR1 is GTSNPN and CDR2 is SVGIG in the germline V gene (reference sequence). The CDR3 here is CAWSMTGEKLFF. In DNA, the CDR3 is TGTGCCTGGAGCATGACAGGGGAAAAACTGTTTTTT.

This chain connects TRBV18 to TRBJ1-6; possible D gene TRBD1, 6 bases. The CDR3 is 18 amino acids. V was shortened by 4 bases and J by 0 bases, with 16 bases between the two germline ends. The germline V gene encodes CDR1 KGHSH and CDR2 LQKENI. CDR3 DNA sequence: TGTGCCAGCTCACTTGGACTGGGACACAGCTCCTATAATTCACCCCTCCACTTT. Its protein is CASSLGLGHSSYNSPLHF.